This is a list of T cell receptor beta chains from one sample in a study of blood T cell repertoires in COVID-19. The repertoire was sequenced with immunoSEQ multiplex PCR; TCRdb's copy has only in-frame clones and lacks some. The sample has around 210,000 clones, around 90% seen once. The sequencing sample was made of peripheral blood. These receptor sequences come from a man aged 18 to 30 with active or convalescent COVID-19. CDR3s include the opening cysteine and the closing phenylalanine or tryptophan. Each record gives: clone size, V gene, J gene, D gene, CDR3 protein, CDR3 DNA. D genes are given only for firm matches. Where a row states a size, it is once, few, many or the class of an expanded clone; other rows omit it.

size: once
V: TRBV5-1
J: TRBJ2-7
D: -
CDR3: CASSSTQGTSYEQYF
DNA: TGCGCCAGCAGTTCGACACAGGGAACCTCCTACGAGCAGTACTTC

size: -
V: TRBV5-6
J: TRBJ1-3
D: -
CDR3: CASSLAGEFPGNTIYF
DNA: TGTGCCAGCAGCTTGGCCGGTGAGTTCCCAGGAAACACCATATATTTT

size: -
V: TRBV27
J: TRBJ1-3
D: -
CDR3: CASSLAGASGNTIYF
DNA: TGTGCCAGCAGTTTAGCAGGGGCAAGTGGAAACACCATATATTTT

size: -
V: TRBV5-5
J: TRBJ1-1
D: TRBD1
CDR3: CASSGGDRDTEAFF
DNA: TGTGCCAGCAGCGGAGGGGACAGGGACACTGAAGCTTTCTTT

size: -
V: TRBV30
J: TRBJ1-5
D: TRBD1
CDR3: CAWRQGAGQPQHF
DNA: TGTGCCTGGCGGCAGGGGGCGGGTCAGCCCCAGCATTTT

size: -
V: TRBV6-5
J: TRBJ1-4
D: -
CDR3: CASSYRGYNEKLFF
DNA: TGTGCCAGCAGTTACCGGGGGTATAATGAAAAACTGTTTTTT

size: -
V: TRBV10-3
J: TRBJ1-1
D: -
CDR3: CAISESSTGSTEAFF
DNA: TGTGCCATCAGTGAGTCTTCCACAGGGAGCACTGAAGCTTTCTTT

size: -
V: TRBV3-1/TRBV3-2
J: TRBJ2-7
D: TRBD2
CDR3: CASSQDVPRLAGIHEQYF
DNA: TGTGCCAGCAGCCAAGACGTGCCTCGGCTAGCGGGTATCCACGAGCAGTACTTC

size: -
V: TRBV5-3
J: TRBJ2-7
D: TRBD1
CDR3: CARSFRDRQYEQYF
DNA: TGTGCCAGAAGCTTCCGGGACAGACAGTACGAGCAGTACTTC

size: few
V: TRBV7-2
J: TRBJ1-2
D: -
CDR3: CASSLVLTGKDGYTF
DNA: TGTGCCAGCAGCTTAGTCCTGACAGGCAAGGATGGCTACACCTTC

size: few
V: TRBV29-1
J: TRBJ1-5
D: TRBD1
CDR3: CSVGQGLGNQPQHF
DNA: TGCAGCGTTGGACAGGGATTAGGCAATCAGCCCCAGCATTTT

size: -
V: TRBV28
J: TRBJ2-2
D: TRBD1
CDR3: CASSLPGQGSAGELFF
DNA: TGTGCCAGCAGTTTGCCGGGACAGGGATCGGCCGGGGAGCTGTTTTTT

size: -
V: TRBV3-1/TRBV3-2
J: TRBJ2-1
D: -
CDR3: CASSQVRAAGAYNEQFF
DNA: TGTGCCAGCAGCCAAGTGAGGGCGGCAGGCGCCTACAATGAGCAGTTCTTC

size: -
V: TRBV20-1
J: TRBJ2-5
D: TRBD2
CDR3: CSASRDSGYPQETQYF
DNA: TGCAGTGCTAGTAGGGATAGCGGGTACCCGCAAGAGACCCAGTACTTC

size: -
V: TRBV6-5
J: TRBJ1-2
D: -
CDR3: CASRPFGGGYGYTF
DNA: TGTGCCAGCAGGCCGTTTGGGGGAGGCTATGGCTACACCTTC

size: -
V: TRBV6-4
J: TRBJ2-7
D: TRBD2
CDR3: CASSDSISFSGSSYEQYF
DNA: TGTGCCAGCAGTGACTCGATCTCGTTTAGCGGGAGTTCCTACGAGCAGTACTTC

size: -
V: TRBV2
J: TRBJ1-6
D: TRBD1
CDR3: CASRAPTGARSPLHF
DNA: TGTGCCAGCAGGGCCCCGACAGGGGCAAGGTCACCCCTCCACTTT

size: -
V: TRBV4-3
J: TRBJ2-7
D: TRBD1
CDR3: CASSQQGQNYEQYF
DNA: TGCGCCAGCAGCCAGCAGGGACAGAACTACGAGCAGTACTTC

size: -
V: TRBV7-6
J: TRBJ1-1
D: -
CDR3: CASSPSTGLATEAFF
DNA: TGTGCCAGCAGCCCATCGACAGGTCTGGCCACTGAAGCTTTCTTT

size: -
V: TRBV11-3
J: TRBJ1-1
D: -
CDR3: CASSAGTQNIAEAFF
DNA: TGTGCCAGCAGCGCGGGGACCCAAAACATCGCTGAAGCTTTCTTT

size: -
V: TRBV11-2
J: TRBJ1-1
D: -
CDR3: CASSPILQGVWDTEAFF
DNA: TGTGCCAGCAGCCCGATACTACAGGGCGTATGGGACACTGAAGCTTTCTTT

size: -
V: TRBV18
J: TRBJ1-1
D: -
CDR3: CASSPRRGGIERTEAFF
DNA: TGTGCCAGCTCACCACGGCGAGGGGGAATAGAAAGGACTGAAGCTTTCTTT

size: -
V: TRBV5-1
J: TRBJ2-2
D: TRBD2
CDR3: CASRGLAPNTGELFF
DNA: TGCGCCAGCAGAGGACTAGCGCCGAACACCGGGGAGCTGTTTTTT

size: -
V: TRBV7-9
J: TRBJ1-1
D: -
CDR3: CASGQDTEAFF
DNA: TGTGCCAGCGGCCAGGACACTGAAGCTTTCTTT

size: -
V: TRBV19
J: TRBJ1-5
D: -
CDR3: CASSKWGTYSNQPQHF
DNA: TGTGCCAGTAGTAAATGGGGGACTTATAGCAATCAGCCCCAGCATTTT

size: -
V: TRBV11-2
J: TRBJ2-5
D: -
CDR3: CASSPGGGETQYF
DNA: TGTGCCAGCAGCCCGGGGGGCGGGGAGACCCAGTACTTC

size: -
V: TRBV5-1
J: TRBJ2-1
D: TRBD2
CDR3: CASSLVTTSGGGYEQFF
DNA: TGCGCCAGCAGCTTAGTAACCACTAGCGGAGGTGGGTATGAGCAGTTCTTC

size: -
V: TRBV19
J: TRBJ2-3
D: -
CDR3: CASSLVLARSDTQYF
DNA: TGTGCCAGTAGTCTCGTATTAGCTCGGTCGGATACGCAGTATTTT

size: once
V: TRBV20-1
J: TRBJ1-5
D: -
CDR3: CSASGGLLAGGQPQHF
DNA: TGCAGTGCTAGTGGTGGTTTATTGGCCGGAGGGCAGCCCCAGCATTTT

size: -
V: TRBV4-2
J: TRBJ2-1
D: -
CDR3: CASSQDMLALNEQFF
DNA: TGTGCCAGCAGCCAAGATATGCTAGCCCTCAATGAGCAGTTCTTC

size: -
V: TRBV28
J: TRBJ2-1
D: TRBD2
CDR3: CASSRLAGVNEQFF
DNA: TGTGCCAGCAGTAGGCTAGCGGGAGTCAATGAGCAGTTCTTC

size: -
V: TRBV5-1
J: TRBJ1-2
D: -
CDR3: CASSLDPGNYGYTF
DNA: TGCGCCAGCAGCTTGGATCCAGGGAACTATGGCTACACCTTC

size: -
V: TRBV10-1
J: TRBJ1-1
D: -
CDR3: CASSEPGLNTEAFF
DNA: TGCGCCAGCAGTGAACCAGGGCTGAACACTGAAGCTTTCTTT

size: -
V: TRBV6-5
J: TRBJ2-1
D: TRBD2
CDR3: CASSYSAGGPLNEQFF
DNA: TGTGCCAGCAGTTACTCTGCGGGAGGCCCTCTCAATGAGCAGTTCTTC

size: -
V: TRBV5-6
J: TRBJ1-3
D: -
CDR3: CASSLVRSGNTIYF
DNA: TGTGCCAGCAGCTTGGTTCGCTCTGGAAACACCATATATTTT

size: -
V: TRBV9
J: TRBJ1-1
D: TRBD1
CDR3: CASSVGGTGEAFF
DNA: TGTGCCAGCAGCGTAGGCGGGACAGGGGAAGCTTTCTTT

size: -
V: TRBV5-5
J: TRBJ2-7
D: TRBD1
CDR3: CASSGDRSEQYF
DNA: TGTGCCAGCAGCGGGGACAGGTCCGAGCAGTACTTC

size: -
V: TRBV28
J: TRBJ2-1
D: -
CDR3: CASSQQLASYNEQFF
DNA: TGTGCCAGCAGTCAGCAGCTAGCCTCTTACAATGAGCAGTTCTTC

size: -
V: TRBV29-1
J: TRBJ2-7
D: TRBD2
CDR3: CSVRASGSYEQYF
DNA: TGCAGCGTTCGGGCTAGCGGATCCTACGAGCAGTACTTC

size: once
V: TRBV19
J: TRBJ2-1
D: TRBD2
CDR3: CASTSGLQGEQFF
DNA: TGTGCCAGTACTAGCGGACTTCAAGGTGAGCAGTTCTTC

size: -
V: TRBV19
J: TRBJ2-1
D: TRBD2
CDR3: CASRGLADNEQFF
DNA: TGTGCCAGTAGAGGTCTAGCGGACAATGAGCAGTTCTTC

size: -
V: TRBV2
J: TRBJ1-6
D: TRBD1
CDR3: CASSRDRDLYNSPLHF
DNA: TGTGCCAGCAGTCGGGACAGGGACCTCTATAATTCACCCCTCCACTTT

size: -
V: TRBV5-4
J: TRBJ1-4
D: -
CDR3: CASSLRGAPEKLFF
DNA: TGTGCCAGCAGCTTGCGGGGGGCCCCGGAAAAACTGTTTTTT

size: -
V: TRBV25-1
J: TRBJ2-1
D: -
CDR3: CASTADPGDSSYNEQFF
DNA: TGTGCCAGCACCGCCGACCCGGGGGACAGCTCCTACAATGAGCAGTTCTTC

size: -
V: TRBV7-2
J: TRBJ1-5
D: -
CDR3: CASSRGDQPQHF
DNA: TGTGCCAGCAGCCGGGGTGATCAGCCCCAGCATTTT

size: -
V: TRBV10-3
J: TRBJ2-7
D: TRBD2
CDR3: CAISGLAGGTYEQYF
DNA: TGTGCCATCAGTGGGTTAGCGGGAGGGACCTACGAGCAGTACTTC